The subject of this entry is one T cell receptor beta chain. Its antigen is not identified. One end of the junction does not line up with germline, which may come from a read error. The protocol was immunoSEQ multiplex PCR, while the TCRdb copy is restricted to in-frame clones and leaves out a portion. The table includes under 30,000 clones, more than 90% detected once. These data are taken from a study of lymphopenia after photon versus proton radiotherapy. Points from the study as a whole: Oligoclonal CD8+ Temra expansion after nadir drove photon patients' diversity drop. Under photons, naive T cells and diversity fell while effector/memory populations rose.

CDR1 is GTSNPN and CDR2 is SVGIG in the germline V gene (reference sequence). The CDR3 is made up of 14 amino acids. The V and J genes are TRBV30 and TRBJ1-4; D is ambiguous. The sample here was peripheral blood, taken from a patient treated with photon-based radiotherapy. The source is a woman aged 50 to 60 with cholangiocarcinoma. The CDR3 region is CVWSPRLGSEKLFF. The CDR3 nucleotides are TGTGTCTGGAGTCCCCGACTCGGGAGTGAAAAACTGTTTTTT.